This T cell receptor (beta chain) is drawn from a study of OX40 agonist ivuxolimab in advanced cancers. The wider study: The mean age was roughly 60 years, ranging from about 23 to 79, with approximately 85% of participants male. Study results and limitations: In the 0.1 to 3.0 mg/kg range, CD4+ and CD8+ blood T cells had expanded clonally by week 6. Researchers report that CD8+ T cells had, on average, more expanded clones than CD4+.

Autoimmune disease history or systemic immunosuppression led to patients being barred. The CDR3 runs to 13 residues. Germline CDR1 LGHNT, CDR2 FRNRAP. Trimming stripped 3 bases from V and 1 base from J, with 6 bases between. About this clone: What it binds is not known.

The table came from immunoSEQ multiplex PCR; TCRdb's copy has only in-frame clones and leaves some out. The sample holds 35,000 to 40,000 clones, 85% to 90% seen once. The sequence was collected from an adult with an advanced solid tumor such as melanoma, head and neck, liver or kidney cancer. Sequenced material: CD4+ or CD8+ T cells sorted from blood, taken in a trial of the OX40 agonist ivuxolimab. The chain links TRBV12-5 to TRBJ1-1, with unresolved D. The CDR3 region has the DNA TGTGCTAGTGGTTTTTCCACGAACACTGAAGCTTTCTTT. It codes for CASGFSTNTEAFF.